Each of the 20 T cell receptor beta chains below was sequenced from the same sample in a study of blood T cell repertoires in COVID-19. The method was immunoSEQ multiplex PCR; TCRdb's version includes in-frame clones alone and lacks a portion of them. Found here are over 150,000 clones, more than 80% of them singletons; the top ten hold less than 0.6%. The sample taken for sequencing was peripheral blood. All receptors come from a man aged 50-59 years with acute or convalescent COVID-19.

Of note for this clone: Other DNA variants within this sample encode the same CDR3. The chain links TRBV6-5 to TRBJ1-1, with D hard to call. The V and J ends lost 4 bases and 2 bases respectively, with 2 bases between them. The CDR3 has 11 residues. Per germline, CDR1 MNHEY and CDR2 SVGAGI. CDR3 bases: TGTGCCAGCAGTTCAAACACTGAAGCTTTCTTT. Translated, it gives CASSSNTEAFF.

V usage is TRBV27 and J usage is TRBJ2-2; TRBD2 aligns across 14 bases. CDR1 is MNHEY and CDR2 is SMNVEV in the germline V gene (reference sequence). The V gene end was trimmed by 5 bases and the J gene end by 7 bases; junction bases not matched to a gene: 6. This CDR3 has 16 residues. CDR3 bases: TGTGCCAGCAGTCCAAGACTAGCGGGAGGGGTCGGGGAGCTGTTTTTT. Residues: CASSPRLAGGVGELFF.

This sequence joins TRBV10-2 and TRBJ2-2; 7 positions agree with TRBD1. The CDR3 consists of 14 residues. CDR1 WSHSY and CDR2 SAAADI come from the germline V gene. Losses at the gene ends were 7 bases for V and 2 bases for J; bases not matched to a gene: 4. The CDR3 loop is CASKDRYNTGELFF. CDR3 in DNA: TGCGCCAGCAAGGACAGGTACAACACCGGGGAGCTGTTTTTT.

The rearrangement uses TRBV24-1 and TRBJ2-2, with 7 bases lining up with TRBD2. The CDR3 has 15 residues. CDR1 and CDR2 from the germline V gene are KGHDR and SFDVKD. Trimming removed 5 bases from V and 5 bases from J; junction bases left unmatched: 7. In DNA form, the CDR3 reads TGTGCCACCAGTGTTGGGACTACTATAACCGGGGAGCTGTTTTTT. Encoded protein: CATSVGTTITGELFF.

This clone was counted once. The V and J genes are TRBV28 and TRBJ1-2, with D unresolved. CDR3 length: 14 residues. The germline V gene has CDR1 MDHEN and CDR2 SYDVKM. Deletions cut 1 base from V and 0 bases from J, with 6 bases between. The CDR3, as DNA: TGTGCCAGCAGTTTATTTCAGACTAACTATGGCTACACCTTC. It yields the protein CASSLFQTNYGYTF.

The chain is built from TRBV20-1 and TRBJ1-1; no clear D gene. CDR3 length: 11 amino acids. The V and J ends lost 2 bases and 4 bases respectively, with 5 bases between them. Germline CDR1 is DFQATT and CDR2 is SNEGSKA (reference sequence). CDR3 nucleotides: TGCAGTGCTAGACGGTTCACTGAAGCTTTCTTT. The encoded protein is CSARRFTEAFF.

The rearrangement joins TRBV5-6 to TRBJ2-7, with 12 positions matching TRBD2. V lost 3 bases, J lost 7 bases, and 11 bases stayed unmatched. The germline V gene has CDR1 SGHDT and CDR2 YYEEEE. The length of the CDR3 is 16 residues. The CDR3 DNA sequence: TGTGCCAGCAGCTCGATGAAGAGACTAGCGGGGGTTGAGCAGTACGTC. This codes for CASSSMKRLAGVEQYV.

CDR3 amino acids: CASSLLTGESDTQYF. The CDR3 DNA reads TGTGCCAGCAGCCTACTAACAGGGGAATCAGATACGCAGTATTTT. The genes are TRBV3-1 (or the pseudogene TRBV3-2) and TRBJ2-3; 7 bases match TRBD1. The germline gives CDR1 LGHDT, CDR2 YNNKEL (reference sequence). CDR3 length: 15 amino acids. Losses at the gene ends were 4 bases for V and 4 bases for J; bases not matched to a gene: 8.

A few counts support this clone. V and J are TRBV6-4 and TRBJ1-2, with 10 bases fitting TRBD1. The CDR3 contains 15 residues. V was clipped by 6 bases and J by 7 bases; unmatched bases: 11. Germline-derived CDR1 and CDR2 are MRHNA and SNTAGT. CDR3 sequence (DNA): TGTGCCAGCAGGCTACCGGGACAGGGGAATGGTGGCTACACCTTC. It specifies CASRLPGQGNGGYTF.

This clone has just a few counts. CDR3 amino acids: CASSLGQGNTEAFF. The CDR3, as DNA: TGTGCCAGCAGCTTAGGACAGGGCAACACTGAAGCTTTCTTT. This rearrangement joins TRBV11-2 to TRBJ1-1; TRBD1 agrees at 7 bases. The V and J ends lost 1 base and 2 bases, in that order; junction bases with no gene match: 1. The germline V gene has CDR1 SGHAT and CDR2 FQNNGV. The CDR3 length is 14 residues.

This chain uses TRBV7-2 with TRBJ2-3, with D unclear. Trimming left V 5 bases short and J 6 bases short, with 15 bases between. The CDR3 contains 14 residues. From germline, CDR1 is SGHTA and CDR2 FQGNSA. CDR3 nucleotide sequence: TGTGCCAGCAGCCCCCGACAAGAAAGGGATACGCAGTATTTT. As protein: CASSPRQERDTQYF.

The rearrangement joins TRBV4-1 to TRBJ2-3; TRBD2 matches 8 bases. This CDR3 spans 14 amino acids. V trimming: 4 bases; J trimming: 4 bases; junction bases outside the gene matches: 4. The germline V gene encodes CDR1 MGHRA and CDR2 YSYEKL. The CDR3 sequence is CASSPGRGADTQYF. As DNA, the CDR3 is TGCGCCAGCAGCCCCGGGAGGGGTGCAGATACGCAGTATTTT.

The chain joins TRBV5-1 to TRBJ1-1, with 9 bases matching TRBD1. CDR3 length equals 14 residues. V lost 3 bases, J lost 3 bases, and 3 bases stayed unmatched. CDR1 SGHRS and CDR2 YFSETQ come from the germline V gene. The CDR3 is CASSWTGEDTEAFF. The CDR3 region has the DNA TGCGCCAGCAGCTGGACAGGGGAGGACACTGAAGCTTTCTTT.

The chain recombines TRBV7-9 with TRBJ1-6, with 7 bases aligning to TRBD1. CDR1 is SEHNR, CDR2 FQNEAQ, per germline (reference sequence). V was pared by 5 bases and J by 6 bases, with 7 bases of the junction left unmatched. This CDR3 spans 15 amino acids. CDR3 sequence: CASSPQGQSNSPLHF. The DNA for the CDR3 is TGTGCCAGCAGCCCCCAGGGACAGTCTAATTCACCCCTCCACTTT.

The CDR3 sequence: CASTEQGQSNFNTEAFF. The CDR3 coding sequence is TGCGCCAGCACCGAGCAGGGGCAGTCAAACTTTAACACTGAAGCTTTCTTT. The chain is built from TRBV10-2 and TRBJ1-1, with a weak D call TRBD1 (6 bases). Germline lookup yields CDR1 WSHSY and CDR2 SAAADI. The CDR3 covers 17 residues. Trimming took off 7 bases at V and 2 bases at J, with 23 bases between the two ends.

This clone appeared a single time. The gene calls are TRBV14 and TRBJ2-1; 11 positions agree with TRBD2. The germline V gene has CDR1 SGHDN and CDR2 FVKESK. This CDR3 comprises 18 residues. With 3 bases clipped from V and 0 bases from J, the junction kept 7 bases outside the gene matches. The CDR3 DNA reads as TGTGCCAGCAGCCATCTTAGCGGGGGGGCCAGCTCCTACAATGAGCAGTTCTTC. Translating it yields CASSHLSGGASSYNEQFF.

DNA for the CDR3: TGTGCCAGTAGTTCCCCGGGTGTTTCGAACACCATATATTTT. Its translation: CASSSPGVSNTIYF. This sequence joins TRBV19 and TRBJ1-3; D is unclear. The CDR3 extends over 14 amino acids. The V and J ends lost 5 bases and 7 bases respectively, with 15 bases between them. Looked up from germline, CDR1 is LNHDA and CDR2 is SQIVND (reference sequence).

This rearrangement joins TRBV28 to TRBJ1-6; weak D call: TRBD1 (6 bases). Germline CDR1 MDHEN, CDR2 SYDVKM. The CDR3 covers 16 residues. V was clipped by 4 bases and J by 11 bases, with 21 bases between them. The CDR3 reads CASSSHEGGARTPLHF. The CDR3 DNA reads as TGTGCCAGCAGTTCCCACGAGGGGGGGGCTCGGACACCCCTCCACTTT. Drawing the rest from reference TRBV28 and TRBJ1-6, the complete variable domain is DVKVTQSSRYLVKRTGEKVFLECVQDMDHENMFWYRQDPGLGLRLIYFSYDVKMKEKGDIPEGYSVSREKKERFSLILESASTNQTSMYLCASSSHEGGARTPLHFGNGTRLTVT.

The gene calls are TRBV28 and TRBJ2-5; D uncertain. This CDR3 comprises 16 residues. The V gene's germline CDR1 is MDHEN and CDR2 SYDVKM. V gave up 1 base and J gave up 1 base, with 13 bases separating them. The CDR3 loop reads CASSLLAERPQETQYF. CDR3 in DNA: TGTGCCAGCAGTTTATTGGCGGAAAGACCCCAAGAGACCCAGTACTTC.

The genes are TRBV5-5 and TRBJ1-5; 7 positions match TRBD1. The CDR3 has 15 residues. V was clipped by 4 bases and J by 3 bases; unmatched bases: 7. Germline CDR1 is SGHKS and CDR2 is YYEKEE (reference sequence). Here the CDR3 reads CASSITGAHNQPQHF. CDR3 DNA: TGTGCCAGCAGCATTACAGGGGCACACAATCAGCCCCAGCATTTT. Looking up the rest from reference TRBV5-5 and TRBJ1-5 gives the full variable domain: DAGVTQSPTHLIKTRGQQVTLRCSPISGHKSVSWYQQVLGQGPQFIFQYYEKEERGRGNFPDRFSARQFPNYSSELNVNALLLGDSALYLCASSITGAHNQPQHFGDGTRLSIL.